The 2 T cell receptor beta chains given below trace back to one sample, sequenced in a study of shared clonotypes between healthy human individuals (dated by TCRdb to 2018 to 2021). CD8 naive samples were obtained by positive selection for CCR7 among CD45RO-negative cells, yielding a CD45RA+CCR7+ population from which TemRA cells were excluded. The library came from the immunoSEQ multiplex PCR assay. Imported from immuneACCESS, the table was reduced by TCRdb to in-frame sequences with V and J called. These copies leave out some clones; in studies compared against another copy, an unresolved V gene accounts for under half, and the cause of the remainder is not known. A total of hundreds of thousands of clones appear in this sample, about 96% of them only once. About 0.11% of the sample lies in the top ten. Sequencing was performed on naive CD8+ T cells sorted from blood. The cell subset or site label for this specimen denotes: CD45RA+CCR7+. Receptors were obtained from a woman under 40 in good health.

This sequence joins TRBV10-2 and TRBJ1-5; 8 nucleotides agree with TRBD1. The CDR3 totals 14 residues. Per germline, CDR1 WSHSY and CDR2 SAAADI. The V gene end was trimmed by 4 bases and the J gene end by 7 bases; junction bases not matched to a gene: 6. The CDR3 DNA follows: TGCGCCAGCAGTGCAGACAGGGGATGGCAGCCCCAGCATTTT. Protein sequence: CASSADRGWQPQHF.

This chain joins TRBV19 and TRBJ1-6; D is possibly TRBD1 (5 bases). CDR3 length: 15 residues. Trimming pared 6 bases from V and 7 bases from J, leaving 16 bases between. CDR1 and CDR2 (germline): LNHDA, SQIVND (reference sequence). As DNA, the CDR3 is TGTGCCAGTAGGGTCTATGGGGCGTCGAATTCACCCCTCCACTTT. This sequence encodes CASRVYGASNSPLHF.